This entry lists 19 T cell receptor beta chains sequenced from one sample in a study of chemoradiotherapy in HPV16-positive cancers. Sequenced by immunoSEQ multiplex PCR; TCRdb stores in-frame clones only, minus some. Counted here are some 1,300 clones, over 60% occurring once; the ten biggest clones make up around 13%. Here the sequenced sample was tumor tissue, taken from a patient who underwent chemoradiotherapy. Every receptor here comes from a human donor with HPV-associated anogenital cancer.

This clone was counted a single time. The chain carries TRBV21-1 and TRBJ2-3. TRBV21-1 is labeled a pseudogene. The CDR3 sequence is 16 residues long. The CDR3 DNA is TGTGCCAGTGGGGGGCCTCCCCGTTCTCGCACAGATACGCAGTATTTT. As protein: CASGGPPRSRTDTQYF.

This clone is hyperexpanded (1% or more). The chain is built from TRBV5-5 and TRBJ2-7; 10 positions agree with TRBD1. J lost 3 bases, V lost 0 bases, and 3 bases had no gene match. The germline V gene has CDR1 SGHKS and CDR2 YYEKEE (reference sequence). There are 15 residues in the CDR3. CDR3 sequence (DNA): TGTGCCAGCAGCTTGGAAGGGACAGGGGTCTACGAGCAGTACTTC. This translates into CASSLEGTGVYEQYF.

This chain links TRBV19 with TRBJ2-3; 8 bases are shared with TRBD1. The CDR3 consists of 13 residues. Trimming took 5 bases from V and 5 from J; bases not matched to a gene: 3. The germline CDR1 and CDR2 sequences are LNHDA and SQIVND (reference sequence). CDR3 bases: TGTGCCAGTAGTCCACAGGGGGAAGATACGCAGTATTTT. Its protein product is CASSPQGEDTQYF.

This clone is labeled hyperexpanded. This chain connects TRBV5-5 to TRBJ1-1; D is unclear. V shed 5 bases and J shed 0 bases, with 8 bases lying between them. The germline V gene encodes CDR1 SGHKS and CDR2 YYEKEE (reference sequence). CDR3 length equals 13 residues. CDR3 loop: CASRLDLNTEAFF. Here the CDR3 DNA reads TGTGCCAGCAGACTTGACCTGAACACTGAAGCTTTCTTT.

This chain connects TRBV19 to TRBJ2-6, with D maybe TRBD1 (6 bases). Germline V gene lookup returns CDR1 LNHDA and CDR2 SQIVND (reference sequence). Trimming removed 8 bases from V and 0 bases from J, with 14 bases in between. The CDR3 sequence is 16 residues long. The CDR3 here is CASGGPRGSGANVLTF. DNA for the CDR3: TGTGCCAGTGGGGGCCCGAGGGGCTCTGGGGCCAACGTCCTGACTTTC.

In DNA, the CDR3 is TGTGCCAGCAGGGGGGTGAACACTGAAGCTTTCTTT. Its translation is CASRGVNTEAFF. The chain has TRBV6-1 and TRBJ1-1; D may be TRBD1 (5 bases). The V gene lost 6 bases and the J gene lost 0 bases, with 5 bases spanning the gap. The CDR3 totals 12 residues. Germline values: CDR1 MNHNS, CDR2 SASEGT.

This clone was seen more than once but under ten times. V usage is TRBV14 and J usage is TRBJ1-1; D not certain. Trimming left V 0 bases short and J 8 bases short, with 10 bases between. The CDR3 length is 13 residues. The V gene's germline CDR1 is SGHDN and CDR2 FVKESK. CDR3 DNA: TGTGCCAGCAGCCAAGATCTCGGCGCGGAAGCTTTCTTT. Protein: CASSQDLGAEAFF.

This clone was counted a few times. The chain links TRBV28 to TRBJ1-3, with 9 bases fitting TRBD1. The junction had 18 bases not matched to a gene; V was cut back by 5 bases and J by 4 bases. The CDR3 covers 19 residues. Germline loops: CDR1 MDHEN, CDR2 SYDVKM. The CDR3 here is CASSTPYNEQGARGNTIYF. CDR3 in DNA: TGTGCCAGCAGTACCCCTTACAACGAACAGGGGGCGCGGGGAAACACCATATATTTT.

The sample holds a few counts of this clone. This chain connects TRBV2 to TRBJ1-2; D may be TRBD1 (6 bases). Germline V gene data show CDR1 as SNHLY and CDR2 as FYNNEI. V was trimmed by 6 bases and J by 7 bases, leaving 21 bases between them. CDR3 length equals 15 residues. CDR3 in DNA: TGTGCCAGCAGGGGTGGGGTACAGGGCGGTCGTGGCTACACCTTC. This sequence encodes CASRGGVQGGRGYTF. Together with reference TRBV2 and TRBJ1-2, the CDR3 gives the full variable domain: EPEVTQTPSHQVTQMGQEVILRCVPISNHLYFYWYRQILGQKVEFLVSFYNNEISEKSEIFDDQFSVERPDGSNFTLKIRSTKLEDSAMYFCASRGGVQGGRGYTFGSGTRLTVV.

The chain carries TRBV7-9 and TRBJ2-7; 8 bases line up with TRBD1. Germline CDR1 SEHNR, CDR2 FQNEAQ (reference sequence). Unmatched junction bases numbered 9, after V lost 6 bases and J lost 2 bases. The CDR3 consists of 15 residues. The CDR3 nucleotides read TGTGCCAGCAGTCACCGCGACAGGGGCCCCTACGAGCAGTACTTC. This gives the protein CASSHRDRGPYEQYF.

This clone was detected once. The CDR3 DNA follows: TGTGCCAGCAGCTTAGTATCACAGACAAATCAGCCCCAGCATTTT. It specifies CASSLVSQTNQPQHF. The chain links TRBV7-2 to TRBJ1-5, with D unresolved. CDR3 length: 15 amino acids. Germline V gives CDR1 SGHTA, CDR2 FQGNSA. Trimming pared 1 base from V and 4 bases from J, leaving 11 bases between.

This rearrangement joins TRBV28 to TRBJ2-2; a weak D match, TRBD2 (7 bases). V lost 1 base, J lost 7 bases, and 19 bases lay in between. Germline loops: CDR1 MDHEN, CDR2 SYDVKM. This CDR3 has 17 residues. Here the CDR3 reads CASSLLPPGGQDGELFF. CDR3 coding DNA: TGTGCCAGCAGTTTATTACCCCCCGGGGGGCAAGACGGGGAGCTGTTTTTT.

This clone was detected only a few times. The CDR3 protein is CASGFQSSYNSPLHF. The CDR3 coding sequence is TGTGCCAGCGGCTTCCAAAGCTCCTATAATTCACCCCTCCACTTT. The rearrangement links TRBV27 to TRBJ1-6; no clear D gene. Trimming removed 8 bases at V and 0 bases at J, with 11 bases between. This CDR3 has 15 residues. In germline, CDR1 is MNHEY, CDR2 SMNVEV (reference sequence).

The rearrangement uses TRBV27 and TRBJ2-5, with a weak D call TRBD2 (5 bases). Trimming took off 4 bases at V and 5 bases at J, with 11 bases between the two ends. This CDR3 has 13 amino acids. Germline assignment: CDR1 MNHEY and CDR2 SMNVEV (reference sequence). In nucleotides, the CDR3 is TGTGCCAGCAGTTCCGGAGGCTGGGAGACCCAGTACTTC. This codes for CASSSGGWETQYF.

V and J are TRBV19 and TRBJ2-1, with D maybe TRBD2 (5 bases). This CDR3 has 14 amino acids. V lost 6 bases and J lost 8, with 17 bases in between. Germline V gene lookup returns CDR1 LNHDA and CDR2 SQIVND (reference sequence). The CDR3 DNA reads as TGTGCCAGTAGGGTGGCTCTCGAGGGCCATGAGCAGTTCTTC. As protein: CASRVALEGHEQFF.

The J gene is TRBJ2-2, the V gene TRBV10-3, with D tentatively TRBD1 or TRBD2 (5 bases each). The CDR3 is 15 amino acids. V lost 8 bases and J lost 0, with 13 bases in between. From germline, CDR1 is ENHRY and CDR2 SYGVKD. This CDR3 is CAIQGTETNTGELFF. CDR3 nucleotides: TGTGCCATCCAAGGGACGGAAACGAACACCGGGGAGCTGTTTTTT.

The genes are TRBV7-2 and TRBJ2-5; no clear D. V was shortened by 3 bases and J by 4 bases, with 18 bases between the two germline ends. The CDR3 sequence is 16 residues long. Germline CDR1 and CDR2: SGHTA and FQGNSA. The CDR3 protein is CASSLPGPQVPETQYF. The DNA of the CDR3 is TGTGCCAGCAGCTTGCCCGGGCCTCAGGTCCCAGAGACCCAGTACTTC.

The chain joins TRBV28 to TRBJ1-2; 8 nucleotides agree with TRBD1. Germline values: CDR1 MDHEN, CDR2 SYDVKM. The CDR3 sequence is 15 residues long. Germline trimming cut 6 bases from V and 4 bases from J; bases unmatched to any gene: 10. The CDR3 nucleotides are TGTGCCAGCAGCTCGACAGGGGCCGGTAGCTATGGCTACACCTTC. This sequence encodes CASSSTGAGSYGYTF.

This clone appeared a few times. CDR3 nucleotides: TGTGCCAGCAGTCCTTACGCGGCAGGGATGACTTTCTTT. The encoded protein is CASSPYAAGMTFF. V usage is TRBV9 and J usage is TRBJ1-1, with D perhaps matching TRBD1 (5 bases). The CDR3 spans 13 residues. V was shortened by 5 bases and J by 12 bases, with 20 bases between the two germline ends. Germline CDR1 and CDR2: SGDLS and YYNGEE.